This T cell receptor beta chain was profiled in a study of T-cell memory formation after mild COVID-19 (dated by TCRdb to 2020 to 2023). For the wider study: TCR sequence clusters from the two donors were found to be largely donor specific. Longitudinal TCRalpha and TCRbeta repertoire sequencing tracked T-cell clones expanding and contracting after mild COVID-19 in a couple of donors. Two young, previously healthy adult volunteers, one female and one male, were included in the cohort.

TCRdb shows the sequencer as Illumina NovaSeq 6000. Using 5'RACE with constant-segment primers, TCRalpha and TCRbeta cDNA libraries were constructed, with sample barcodes and unique molecular identifiers added in the process. RNA was extracted from every sample with Trizol reagent. The libraries were amplified in two PCR steps, and the second step added a second sample barcode and Illumina TruSeq adapters. Sequencing of the libraries was done on an Illumina NovaSeq, producing 2 x 150 bp paired-end reads. The study's own analysis went as follows. Demultiplexing of reads and collapsing into UMI-guided consensus sequences were performed with migec v1.2.7. Using mixcr v2.1.11, the UMI consensuses were aligned to TRA and TRB V and J templates and assembled into clonotypes. A clonotype was counted as expanded or contracted only when both edgeR and NoisET called the clonotype significant, with the noise models trained on biological replicates. For edgeR calls, the thresholds were a false discovery rate-adjusted p below 0.01 and a log2 fold-change of 1. As an exploratory analysis of dynamics, max-normalized trajectories of the 1000 most abundant clonotypes were examined with PCA combined with hierarchical clustering. Separately sequenced CD4+ and CD8+ repertoires were used to assign a CD4 or CD8 phenotype to each responding clone. TCRdb reran the public reads through fastp at Q25 and MiXCR, keeping productive beta chains. Records with the same CDR3 protein are collapsed into one entry carrying the most frequent genes and DNA. These V and J calls rely on TCRdb rather than the paper's analysis. The sample table contains hundreds of thousands of distinct CDR3 sequences; only one count was recorded for roughly a quarter of them. The ten largest clones add up to about 8.7% of the sample.

Trimming removed 6 bases from V and 2 bases from J; the gene matches leave 2 bases unexplained. In the germline V gene, CDR1 corresponds to MNHEY and CDR2 to SVGEGT. The CDR3 starts with the cysteine, ends with the phenylalanine, and has 14 residues. This entry keeps only the CDR3 DNA: 42 bases, framed from base 1. This clonotype has a handful of counts. This clone's antigen is unknown. Per-base qualities were not stored, and no clone one base away is much larger. The full study reports these points: Contracting CD4+ clones turned up mainly in the CM and EM memory subsets, whereas EMRA was where CD8+ clones were enriched. SARS-CoV-2 specificity of the second-wave clones peaking on day 37 was not confirmed. Balanced CD4/CD8 phenotypes were observed for clones contracting from day 15 to 85, whereas a bias towards CD4+ was observed for a second wave of clones expanding from day 15 to 37. The study covered only two mild cases, and larger cohorts including severe cases with pre-infection samples were considered necessary. Some responding clones were detected in pre-infection memory, suggesting pre-existing cross-reactive memory T cells joined the SARS-CoV-2 response.

Ficoll-Paque density gradient centrifugation was used to isolate PBMCs. The TCR sequence derives from an adult woman who had mild COVID-19 (a few samples of this study predate the infection). The sample titles of this study are shuffled in the database, so cell type and time point are left out; the donor was told from shared clones. The sample consisted of PBMCs or a T cell subset sorted from them (not recorded which). The V and J genes are TRBV6-2 or TRBV6-3 and TRBJ1-5, with 9 middle bases fitting TRBD1. The DNA sequence is given as TGTGCCAGCAGATGGGACAGGGGCAATCAGCCCCAGCATTTT. Its translation is CASRWDRGNQPQHF.